What follows is one T cell receptor beta chain and its context. The entry originates in a study of control samples from healthy donors and cancer patients. Germline V lookup: CDR1 SNHLY, CDR2 FYNNEI. This CDR3 is 15 amino acids long. After removal of 5 bases from V and 3 bases from J, the junction contained 8 bases not matched to a gene. Some clones are missing from TCRdb's copy, which holds only in-frame ones; the method was immunoSEQ multiplex PCR. The top ten clones hold around 2.1% of a sample with approximately 100,000 clones, about 83% of them seen once. Material: blood. The chain is built from TRBV2 and TRBJ1-2, with 8 bases that match TRBD1. The source of this sequence is a woman between 35 and 50 years old in good health. CDR3 loop: CASSLDRGPDYGYTF. The CDR3 DNA reads as TGTGCCAGCAGTTTAGACAGGGGCCCCGACTATGGCTACACCTTC.